In its sample, the clone carrying this T cell receptor (beta chain) was seen many times. Antigen unknown. Trimming left V 3 bases short and J 2 bases short, with 20 bases between. The germline V gene has CDR1 LNHDA and CDR2 SQIVND (reference sequence). The CDR3 contains 17 residues. At least 3 on the Clinical Activity Score was recorded for ophthalmopathy patients, who also had NOSPECS grade at least 4 and duration under 3 months. Lactation, pregnancy, other autoimmune disease or uncontrolled infection excluded patients. The sample originates from a study of T cells in Graves' hyperthyroidism and ophthalmopathy. RNA transcripts served as the template for amplifying TCR beta CDR3 regions. An initial round of RT-PCR targeting the TCR CDR3 relied on the HTBI primer set. MiXCR, run by TCRdb on the multiplex PCR reads, gives a single entry per CDR3 protein. Of about 59,000 distinct CDR3 sequences listed, 53% are singletons.

Study findings and constraints: From stable hyperthyroidism, ophthalmopathy was separated by a 13 V-J model. Most clonotypes that expanded in the thyroid above 0.001 also showed up in blood.

The sample taken for sequencing was blood. The receptor was derived from a woman between 55 and 75 years old with Graves' ophthalmopathy. V is TRBV19 and J is TRBJ2-7, with D tentatively TRBD2 (5 bases). The CDR3 nucleotides read TGTGCCAGTAGTATCAATGGCGGGCGGCTTAACCCCTACGAGCAGTACTTC. It is translated as CASSINGGRLNPYEQYF.